These T cell receptor beta chains were read from a single sample in a study of cytomegalovirus exposure and HLA in healthy donors. Clones were sequenced by immunoSEQ multiplex PCR, and TCRdb holds only the in-frame ones, with some missing. The table has roughly 200,000 clones, roughly 83% seen once. The sample was PBMCs. Every receptor here comes from a boy younger than 10 in good health and CMV-seronegative. The CDR3 runs from the conserved cysteine through the conserved F or W. The D gene is left open where the match is weak. The size of a clone is reported for some rows only, either as once, few or many, or as a class for expanded clones.

clone size,D gene,J gene,V gene,CDR3 DNA,CDR3 protein
.,TRBD1,TRBJ1-1,TRBV30,TGTGCCTGGAGTGTCGGGATTCAGGACAGGATGAACACTGAAGCTTTCTTT,CAWSVGIQDRMNTEAFF
.,TRBD1,TRBJ2-7,TRBV7-9,TGTGCCAGCAGCACTTCTAATCAGGGGGCCCACTCCTACGAGCAGTACTTC,CASSTSNQGAHSYEQYF
.,TRBD1,TRBJ1-1,TRBV6-1,TGTGCCAGCAGTATACAAACAGGGGTGGACACTGAAGCTTTCTTT,CASSIQTGVDTEAFF
.,TRBD2,TRBJ2-3,TRBV5-5,TGTGCCAGCAGCGGCCCCCCAGCGGGAGCCGGTACAGATACGCAGTATTTT,CASSGPPAGAGTDTQYF
.,.,TRBJ2-7,TRBV5-5,TGTGCCAGCAGCTTGGCAGGACACTACTCCTACGAGCAGTACTTC,CASSLAGHYSYEQYF
.,TRBD1,TRBJ2-2,TRBV10-3,TGTGCCACCGGGACAGGGGTAGGCGGGGAGCTGTTTTTT,CATGTGVGGELFF
.,TRBD1,TRBJ1-1,TRBV10-3,TGTGCCATCGCGGTCGGGACAGCCCCACTCAACACTGAAGCTTTCTTT,CAIAVGTAPLNTEAFF
.,TRBD2,TRBJ2-3,TRBV6-1,TGTGCCAGCAGCGGACTAGCGGGATCAGATACGCAGTATTTT,CASSGLAGSDTQYF
.,TRBD1,TRBJ2-1,TRBV5-1,TGCGCCAGCAGCCCGGCTTTGGGACAGGGGGCCCGCAATGAGCAGTTCTTC,CASSPALGQGARNEQFF
.,.,TRBJ1-1,TRBV18,TGTGCCAGCTCTCTCGCGGGTCGGAACACTGAAGCTTTCTTT,CASSLAGRNTEAFF
.,TRBD2,TRBJ2-1,TRBV19,TGTGCCAGTAGTAGACTAGCGGGAGGGCCAGTTTGGAATGAGCAGTTCTTC,CASSRLAGGPVWNEQFF
.,TRBD2,TRBJ2-1,TRBV9,TGTGCCAGCAGCTTCTCTTCTCTAGCGGGGGGCTACAATGAGCAGTTCTTC,CASSFSSLAGGYNEQFF
.,.,TRBJ2-2,TRBV27,TGTGCCAGCACAGGGACCGGGGAGCTGTTTTTT,CASTGTGELFF
.,.,TRBJ1-1,TRBV10-1,TGCGCCAGCTCGACAGATCTGAACACTGAAGCTTTCTTT,CASSTDLNTEAFF
.,TRBD2,TRBJ2-5,TRBV11-3,TGTGCCAGCAGCTTGGGAAGCGGGGGGGCCCAAGAGACCCAGTACTTC,CASSLGSGGAQETQYF
.,TRBD2,TRBJ2-2,TRBV5-4,TGTGCCAGCAGCTTGCTCCAGCGGGGGTTTTCCGGGGAGCTGTTTTTT,CASSLLQRGFSGELFF
.,TRBD1,TRBJ2-6,TRBV7-2,TGTGCCAGCAGCTTAACGGGACAGGTTTTCTCTGGGGCCAACGTCCTGACTTTC,CASSLTGQVFSGANVLTF
.,TRBD2,TRBJ2-3,TRBV7-6,TGTGCCAGCAGCTGGACTAGCGGCCTATTCTCAGATACGCAGTATTTT,CASSWTSGLFSDTQYF
.,TRBD2,TRBJ2-5,TRBV5-4,TGTGCCAGCAGCCCTAGCGGGAACCAAGAGACCCAGTACTTC,CASSPSGNQETQYF
.,TRBD2,TRBJ2-3,TRBV11-3,TGTGCCAGCAGCTTAGGTCTAGCGGGAGACACAGATACGCAGTATTTT,CASSLGLAGDTDTQYF
.,.,TRBJ2-7,TRBV7-9,TGTGCCAGCAGCTTAGGACAGGTCTCCTACGAGCAGTACTTC,CASSLGQVSYEQYF
.,.,TRBJ2-5,TRBV6-1,TGTGCCAGCAGTGAAACCGGGGCAGGGGGGACCTCGCAGTACTTC,CASSETGAGGTSQYF
.,.,TRBJ2-3,TRBV5-6,TGTGCCAGCAGCACGACCCGGACTCGCGCCACAGATACGCAGTATTTT,CASSTTRTRATDTQYF
.,TRBD2,TRBJ2-1,TRBV19,TGTGCCAGTAGTATAGGGACTAGCGAGTACAATGAGCAGTTCTTC,CASSIGTSEYNEQFF
.,.,TRBJ2-2,TRBV2,TGTGCCAGCACCCCAGCGGCGGGGTCCGAGGAGCTGTTTTTT,CASTPAAGSEELFF
.,TRBD2,TRBJ2-3,TRBV5-4,TGTGCCAGCAGCTTGAGCGGGGGTGCGTCGACAGATACGCAGTATTTT,CASSLSGGASTDTQYF
.,.,TRBJ2-3,TRBV7-9,TGTGCCAGCAGCTCAAAACCGTCGGGGTTAGATACGCAGTATTTT,CASSSKPSGLDTQYF
once,.,TRBJ2-1,TRBV7-8,TGTGCCAGCAGCTTGTGGGGCTCCGGGACAAGCAATGAGCAGTTCTTC,CASSLWGSGTSNEQFF
.,.,TRBJ2-5,TRBV6-5,TGTGCCAGCAGCCAGGGGTCCCAAGAGACCCAGTACTTC,CASSQGSQETQYF
few,.,TRBJ1-1,TRBV6-4,TGTGCCAGCAGTGGACAGAACACTGAAGCTTTCTTT,CASSGQNTEAFF
.,.,TRBJ2-7,TRBV15,TGTGCCACCAGCAGAGCCAGGGCCCAGGAGCAGTACTTC,CATSRARAQEQYF
few,TRBD1,TRBJ2-7,TRBV7-6,TGTGCCAGCAGCGCCGACAGGGAGGAGCAGTACTTC,CASSADREEQYF
.,.,TRBJ2-3,TRBV5-4,TGTGCCAGCAATAACCAGGGGTCCTACACAGATACGCAGTATTTT,CASNNQGSYTDTQYF
.,TRBD1,TRBJ2-1,TRBV28,TGTGCCAGCCTAGACAGGGGTGGAAACAATGAGCAGTTCTTC,CASLDRGGNNEQFF
.,TRBD1,TRBJ2-7,TRBV27,TGTGCCAGCAGTTTAGGGACAGGGGTCTACGAGCAGTACTTC,CASSLGTGVYEQYF
.,.,TRBJ1-2,TRBV19,TGTGCCAGTAGATCAGGGGACTATGGCTACACCTTC,CASRSGDYGYTF
.,.,TRBJ1-2,TRBV5-1,TGCGCCAGCAGCTTGGACACAGCTCTTAACTATGGCTACACCTTC,CASSLDTALNYGYTF
.,.,TRBJ2-3,TRBV11-2,TGTGCCAGCACCCAGGTCACAGATACGCAGTATTTT,CASTQVTDTQYF
.,.,TRBJ2-1,TRBV7-9,TGTGCCAGCAGCACCCTAGGCCCTGAGCAGTTCTTC,CASSTLGPEQFF
.,.,TRBJ2-3,TRBV10-2,TGCGCCACTAAACAGGGTGAGCCAGATACGCAGTATTTT,CATKQGEPDTQYF
.,TRBD1,TRBJ2-2,TRBV30,TGTGCCTGGAGTGTACTAGGACAGGGCGGGCCCACCGGGGAGCTGTTTTTT,CAWSVLGQGGPTGELFF
.,.,TRBJ2-3,TRBV6-5,TGTGCCAGCAGTTCTGTCCTTTCTAGCACAGATACGCAGTATTTT,CASSSVLSSTDTQYF
.,.,TRBJ2-1,TRBV7-3,TGTGCCAGCAGCTCACAGGGCAATGAGCAGTTCTTC,CASSSQGNEQFF
.,.,TRBJ2-7,TRBV6-5,TGTGCCAGCAGTTATAAACTAGAGTTCTACGAGCAGTACTTC,CASSYKLEFYEQYF
.,TRBD1,TRBJ2-7,TRBV30,TGTGCTTCCGAGGACTCCGGGACAGGGACTATCCAGCAGTACTTC,CASEDSGTGTIQQYF